This T cell receptor beta chain was recorded in a study of shared clonotypes between healthy human individuals. Study-wide findings and caveats: Few donors limited the genetic and exposure-history diversity represented. Clonotypes shared by all four donors outscored non-shared clonotypes in generation probability.

V was pared by 5 bases and J by 8 bases, with 7 bases of the junction left unmatched. This CDR3 is 13 amino acids long. Germline values: CDR1 PRHDT, CDR2 FYEKMQ (reference sequence). CD45RO negativity and positive selection for CCR7 defined naive CD8 cells, a population that excluded terminally differentiated effector memory CD45RA+ cells. Measured with immunoSEQ multiplex PCR; TCRdb has only the in-frame clones, and not every one. The table lists about 2.2 million clones, under 95% of them singletons. In the case of this clone: Its antigen is unidentified.

The clonotype was recovered from a young man in good health. Some clones in this sample may be carry-over from other donors' samples. The chain combines TRBV13 with TRBJ1-2; TRBD1 matches 8 bases. Sequenced material: naive CD8+ T cells from PBMCs. The CDR3 DNA sequence: TGTGCCAGCAGCCAGGGACAGGCCAAGGGCTACACCTTC. This gives the protein CASSQGQAKGYTF.